This T cell receptor beta chain emerged from a study of blood T cell repertoires in COVID-19. Study summary: T cells, B-cell-depleted T cells, or PBMCs supplied cDNA or gDNA.

The CDR3 consists of 12 residues. Trimming left V 9 bases short and J 9 bases short, with 18 bases between. From germline, CDR1 is LNHDA and CDR2 SQIVND (reference sequence). TCRdb's table, derived via immunoSEQ multiplex PCR, lists solely in-frame clones and lacks some. The sample shows tens of thousands of clones, 60% to 75% of them seen only once. The sample consisted of peripheral blood. This TCR came from a woman older than 75 with acute or convalescent COVID-19. V is TRBV19 and J is TRBJ2-7; D may be TRBD2 (6 bases). The CDR3 DNA reads as TGTGCCAGCGCTCAGACGGGGACTGTGCAGTACTTC. It is translated as CASAQTGTVQYF.